What follows describes a single TCR beta chain. Germline values: CDR1 SNHLY, CDR2 FYNNEI. V lost 7 bases and J lost 5, with 8 bases in between. This CDR3 contains 11 residues. Assay: immunoSEQ multiplex PCR; the TCRdb copy retains only in-frame clones and omits some. The sample has tens of thousands of clones, about 90% seen once. These data come from a study of T cell changes during pregnancy in multiple sclerosis. The TCR sequence derives from a female donor in good health, enrolled as a control in a pregnancy study. The source was peripheral blood, collected in the third trimester of pregnancy. The genes are TRBV2 and TRBJ1-1; D is undetermined. The CDR3 sequence: CASKKETEAFF. The CDR3 nucleotides read TGTGCCAGCAAGAAGGAGACTGAAGCTTTCTTT.